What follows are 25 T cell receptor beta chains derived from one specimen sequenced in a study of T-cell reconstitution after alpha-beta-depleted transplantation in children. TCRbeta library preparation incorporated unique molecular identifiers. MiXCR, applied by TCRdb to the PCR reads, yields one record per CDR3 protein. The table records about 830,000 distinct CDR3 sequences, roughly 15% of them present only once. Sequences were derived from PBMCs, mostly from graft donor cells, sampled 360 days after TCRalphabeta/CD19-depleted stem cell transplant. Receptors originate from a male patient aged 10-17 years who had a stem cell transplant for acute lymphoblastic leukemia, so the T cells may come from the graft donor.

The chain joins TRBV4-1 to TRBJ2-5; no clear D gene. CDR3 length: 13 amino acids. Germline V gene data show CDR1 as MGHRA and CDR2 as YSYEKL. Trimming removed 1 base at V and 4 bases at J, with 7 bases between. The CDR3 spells CASSQVRSETQYF. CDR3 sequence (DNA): TGCGCCAGCAGCCAAGTACGGTCAGAGACCCAGTACTTC.

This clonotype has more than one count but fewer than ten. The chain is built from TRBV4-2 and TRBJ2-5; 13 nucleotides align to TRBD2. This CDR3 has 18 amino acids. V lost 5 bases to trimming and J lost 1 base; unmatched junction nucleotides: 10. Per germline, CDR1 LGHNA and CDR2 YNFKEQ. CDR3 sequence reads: CASSAGLAGVPPQETQYF. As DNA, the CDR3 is TGTGCCAGCAGCGCCGGACTAGCGGGAGTCCCCCCCCAAGAGACCCAGTACTTC.

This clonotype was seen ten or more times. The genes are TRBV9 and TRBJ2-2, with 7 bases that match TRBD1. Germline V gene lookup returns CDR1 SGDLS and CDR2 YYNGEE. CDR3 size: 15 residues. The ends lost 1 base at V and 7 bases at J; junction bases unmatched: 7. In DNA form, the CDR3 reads TGTGCCAGCAGCGTAACGGGACAGCTCAGCGGGGAGCTGTTTTTT. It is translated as CASSVTGQLSGELFF.

CDR3 protein: CASSLRKRLRSGASGANVLTF. The CDR3 nucleotides read TGCGCCAGCAGCTTGCGAAAACGGCTTAGATCTGGAGCGTCTGGGGCCAACGTCCTGACTTTC. The J gene is TRBJ2-6, the V gene TRBV5-1; D gene uncertain. The germline V gene encodes CDR1 SGHRS and CDR2 YFSETQ. The V end lost 1 base, the J end lost 1 base, and 24 bases lay between the germline ends. The CDR3 contains 21 residues. Full variable domain (missing parts from reference TRBV5-1 and TRBJ2-6): KAGVTQTPRYLIKTRGQQVTLSCSPISGHRSVSWYQQTPGQGLQFLFEYFSETQRNKGNFPGRFSGRQFSNSRSEMNVSTLELGDSALYLCASSLRKRLRSGASGANVLTFGAGSRLTVL.

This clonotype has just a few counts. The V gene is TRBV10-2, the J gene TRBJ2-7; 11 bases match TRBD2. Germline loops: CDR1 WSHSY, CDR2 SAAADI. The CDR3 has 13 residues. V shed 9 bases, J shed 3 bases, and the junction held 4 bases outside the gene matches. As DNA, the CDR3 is TGCGCCAGTTTTACTAGCGGGGGCTACGAGCAGTACTTC. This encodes CASFTSGGYEQYF.

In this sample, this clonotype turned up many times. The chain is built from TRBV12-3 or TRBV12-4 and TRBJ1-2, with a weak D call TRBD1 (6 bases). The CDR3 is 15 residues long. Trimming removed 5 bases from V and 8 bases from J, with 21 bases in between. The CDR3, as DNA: TGTGCCAGCAGTAGAAGATCCGGGGGCCTTGTGGGCTACACCTTC. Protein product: CASSRRSGGLVGYTF.

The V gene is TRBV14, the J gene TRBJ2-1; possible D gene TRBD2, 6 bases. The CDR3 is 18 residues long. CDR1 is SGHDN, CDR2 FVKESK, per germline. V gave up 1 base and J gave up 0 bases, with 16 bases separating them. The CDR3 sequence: CASSQAPIRLVSYNEQFF. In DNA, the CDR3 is TGTGCCAGCAGCCAAGCCCCTATTCGACTAGTCTCCTACAATGAGCAGTTCTTC.

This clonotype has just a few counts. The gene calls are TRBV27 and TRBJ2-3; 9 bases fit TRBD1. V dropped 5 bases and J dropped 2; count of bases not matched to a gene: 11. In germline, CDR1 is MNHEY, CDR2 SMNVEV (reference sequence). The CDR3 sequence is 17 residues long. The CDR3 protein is CASSPPGQGPLTDTQYF. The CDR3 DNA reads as TGTGCCAGCAGTCCCCCGGGACAGGGTCCCCTCACAGATACGCAGTATTTT.

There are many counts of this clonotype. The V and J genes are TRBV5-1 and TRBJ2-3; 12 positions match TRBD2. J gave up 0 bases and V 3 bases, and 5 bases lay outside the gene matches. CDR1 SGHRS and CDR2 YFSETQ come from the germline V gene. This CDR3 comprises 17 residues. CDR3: CASSYRTSGTSTDTQYF. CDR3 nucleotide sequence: TGCGCCAGCAGCTATCGGACTAGCGGGACTAGCACAGATACGCAGTATTTT.

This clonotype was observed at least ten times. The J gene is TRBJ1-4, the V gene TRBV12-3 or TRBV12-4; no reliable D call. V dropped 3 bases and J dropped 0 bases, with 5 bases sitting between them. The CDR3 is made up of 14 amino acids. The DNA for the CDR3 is TGTGCCAGCAGTTTCTTCTCAACTAATGAAAAACTGTTTTTT. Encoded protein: CASSFFSTNEKLFF.

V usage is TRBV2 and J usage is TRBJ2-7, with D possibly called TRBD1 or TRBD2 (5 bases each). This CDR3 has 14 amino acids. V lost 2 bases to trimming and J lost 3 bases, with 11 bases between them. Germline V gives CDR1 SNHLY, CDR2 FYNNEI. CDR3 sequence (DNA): TGTGCCAGCAGTGAACAGGGAGCCCTCTACGAGCAGTACTTC. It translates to CASSEQGALYEQYF.

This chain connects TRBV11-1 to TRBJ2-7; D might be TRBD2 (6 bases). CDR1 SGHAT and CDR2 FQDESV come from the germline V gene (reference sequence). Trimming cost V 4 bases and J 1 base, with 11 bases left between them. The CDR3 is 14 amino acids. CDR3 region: CASSYQTSSYEQYF. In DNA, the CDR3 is TGTGCCAGCAGCTACCAGACTAGTTCCTACGAGCAGTACTTC.

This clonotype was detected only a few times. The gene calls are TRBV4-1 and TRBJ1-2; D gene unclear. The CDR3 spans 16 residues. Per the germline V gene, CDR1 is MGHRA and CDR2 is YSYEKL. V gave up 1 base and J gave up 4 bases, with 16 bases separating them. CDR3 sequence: CASSQGGLRVGYGYTF. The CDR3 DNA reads TGCGCCAGCAGCCAAGGTGGGCTACGGGTTGGCTATGGCTACACCTTC.

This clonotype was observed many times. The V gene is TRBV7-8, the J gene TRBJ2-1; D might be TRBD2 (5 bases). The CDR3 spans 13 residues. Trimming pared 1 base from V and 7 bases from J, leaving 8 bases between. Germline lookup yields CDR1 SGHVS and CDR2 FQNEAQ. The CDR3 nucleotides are TGTGCCAGCAGCTTAGTGACGGGGAATGAGCAGTTCTTC. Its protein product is CASSLVTGNEQFF.

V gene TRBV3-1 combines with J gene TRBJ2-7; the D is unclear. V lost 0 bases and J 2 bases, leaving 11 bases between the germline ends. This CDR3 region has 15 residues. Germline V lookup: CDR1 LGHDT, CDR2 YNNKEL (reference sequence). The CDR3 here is CASSQDLRATYEQYF. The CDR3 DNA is TGTGCCAGCAGCCAAGATCTCCGTGCGACCTACGAGCAGTACTTC.

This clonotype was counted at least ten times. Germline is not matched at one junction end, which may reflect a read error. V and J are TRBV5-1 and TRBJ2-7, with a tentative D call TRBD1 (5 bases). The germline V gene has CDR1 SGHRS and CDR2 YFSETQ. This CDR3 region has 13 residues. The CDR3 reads CASSLGRAYEQYF. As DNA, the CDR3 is TGTGCCAGCAGCTTAGGCAGGGCCTACGAGCAGTACTTC.

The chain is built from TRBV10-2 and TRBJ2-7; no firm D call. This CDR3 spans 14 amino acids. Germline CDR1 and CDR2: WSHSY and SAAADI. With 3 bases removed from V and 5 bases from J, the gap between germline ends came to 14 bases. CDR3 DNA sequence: TGCGCCAGCAGTGAATCAGAGCTGGCGAACGAGCAGTACTTC. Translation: CASSESELANEQYF.

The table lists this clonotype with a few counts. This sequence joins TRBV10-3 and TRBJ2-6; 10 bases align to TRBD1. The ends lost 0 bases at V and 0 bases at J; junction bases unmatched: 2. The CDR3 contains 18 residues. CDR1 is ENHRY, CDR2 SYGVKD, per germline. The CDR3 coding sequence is TGTGCCATCAGTGAGTCCGGGACAGGGGTCTCTGGGGCCAACGTCCTGACTTTC. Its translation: CAISESGTGVSGANVLTF.

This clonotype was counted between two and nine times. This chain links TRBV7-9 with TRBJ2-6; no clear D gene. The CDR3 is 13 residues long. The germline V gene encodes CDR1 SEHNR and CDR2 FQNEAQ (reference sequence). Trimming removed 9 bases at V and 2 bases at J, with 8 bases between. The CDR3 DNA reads TGTGCCAGAGGACCCGCTGGGGCCAACGTCCTGACTTTC. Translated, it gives CARGPAGANVLTF.

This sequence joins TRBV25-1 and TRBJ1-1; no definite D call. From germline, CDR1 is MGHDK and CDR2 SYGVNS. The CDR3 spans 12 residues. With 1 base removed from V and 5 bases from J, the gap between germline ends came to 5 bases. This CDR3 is CASSESWTEAFF. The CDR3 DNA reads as TGTGCCAGCAGTGAATCTTGGACTGAAGCTTTCTTT.

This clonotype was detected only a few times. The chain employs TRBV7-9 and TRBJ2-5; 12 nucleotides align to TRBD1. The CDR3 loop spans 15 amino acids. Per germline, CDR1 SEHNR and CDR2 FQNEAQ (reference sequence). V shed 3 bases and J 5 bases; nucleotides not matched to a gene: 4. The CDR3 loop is CASSFRDRGRETQYF. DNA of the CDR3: TGTGCCAGCAGCTTCCGGGACAGGGGGCGGGAGACCCAGTACTTC.

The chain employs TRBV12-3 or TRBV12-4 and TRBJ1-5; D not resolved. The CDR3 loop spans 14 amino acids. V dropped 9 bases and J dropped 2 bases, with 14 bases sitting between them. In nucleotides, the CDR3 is TGTGCCAGTTGGGGAGGGTTGGGCAATCAGCCCCAGCATTTT. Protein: CASWGGLGNQPQHF.

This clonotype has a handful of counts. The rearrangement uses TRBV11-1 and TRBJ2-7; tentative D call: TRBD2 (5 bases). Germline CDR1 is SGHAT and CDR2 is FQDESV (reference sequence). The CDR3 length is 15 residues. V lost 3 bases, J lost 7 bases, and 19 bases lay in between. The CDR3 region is CASSFTALDSGEQYF. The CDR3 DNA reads TGTGCCAGCAGCTTCACAGCCTTGGACTCGGGAGAGCAGTACTTC.

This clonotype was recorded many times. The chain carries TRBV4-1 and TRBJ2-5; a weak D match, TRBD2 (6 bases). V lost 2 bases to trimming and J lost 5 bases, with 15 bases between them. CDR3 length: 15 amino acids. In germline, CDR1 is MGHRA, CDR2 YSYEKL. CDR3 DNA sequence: TGCGCCAGCAGCCAATCTATTTTTGGGAGGGAGACCCAGTACTTC. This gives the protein CASSQSIFGRETQYF.

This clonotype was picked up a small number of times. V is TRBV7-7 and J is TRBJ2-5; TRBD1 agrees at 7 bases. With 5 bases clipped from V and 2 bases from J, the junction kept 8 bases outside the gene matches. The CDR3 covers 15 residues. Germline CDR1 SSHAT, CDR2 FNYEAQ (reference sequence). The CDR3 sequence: CASSPRGTVQETQYF. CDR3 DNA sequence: TGTGCCAGCAGCCCGAGAGGGACAGTACAAGAGACCCAGTACTTC.